The 9 T cell receptor beta chains below all came from one sample that was sequenced in a study of blood T cell repertoires in COVID-19. TCRdb's table, derived via immunoSEQ multiplex PCR, lists solely in-frame clones and lacks some. There are some 150,000 clones in the sample; approximately 80% occur only once, and about an eighth lies in the top ten. Sequencing used peripheral blood. These receptor sequences come from a man aged 55 to 69 with active or convalescent COVID-19.

The chain recombines TRBV19 with TRBJ2-7; D possibly corresponds to TRBD2 (6 bases). The CDR3 is 14 residues long. Looked up from germline, CDR1 is LNHDA and CDR2 is SQIVND (reference sequence). V lost 3 bases and J 6 bases, leaving 15 bases between the germline ends. This CDR3 reads CASSMRRGGAEQYF. The CDR3 DNA reads TGTGCCAGTAGTATGAGGCGGGGCGGAGCCGAGCAGTACTTC.

The genes are TRBV28 and TRBJ1-2; TRBD1 matches at 7 bases. CDR3 length: 13 residues. The J segment lost 2 bases and the V segment lost 5 bases, leaving 2 bases of the junction unmatched. CDR1 is MDHEN, CDR2 SYDVKM, per germline. The CDR3: CASSRQGNYGYTF. CDR3 nucleotide sequence: TGTGCCAGCAGTCGACAGGGCAACTATGGCTACACCTTC.

The J gene is TRBJ1-5, the V gene TRBV4-1; possibly TRBD1 for D (5 bases). V lost 1 base and J 5 bases, leaving 15 bases between the germline ends. The CDR3 spans 16 residues. Germline loops: CDR1 MGHRA, CDR2 YSYEKL. In nucleotides, the CDR3 is TGCGCCAGCAGCCAAGGGGGGGGTCGGAGTGATCAGCCCCAGCATTTT. Residues: CASSQGGGRSDQPQHF.

The chain carries TRBV27 and TRBJ1-5; maybe TRBD1 (6 bases). The CDR3 consists of 15 residues. CDR1 and CDR2 (germline): MNHEY, SMNVEV (reference sequence). Trimming stripped 3 bases from V and 2 bases from J, with 11 bases between. CDR3 sequence (DNA): TGTGCCAGCAGTTTTGGGGGCTGGGGCAATCAGCCCCAGCATTTT. Encoded protein: CASSFGGWGNQPQHF.

This chain uses TRBV5-4 with TRBJ2-3; the D is unclear. The CDR3 totals 16 residues. The V gene's germline CDR1 is SGHNT and CDR2 YYREEE (reference sequence). V lost 2 bases to trimming and J lost 4 bases, with 17 bases between them. The CDR3 is CASSFDSSSAADTQYF. The CDR3 DNA is TGTGCCAGCAGCTTCGATTCTAGTTCGGCGGCAGATACGCAGTATTTT.

The gene calls are TRBV21-1 and TRBJ1-2; the table's D gene call, TRBD1, was not cross checked with the DNA. TRBV21-1 is termed a pseudogene. CDR3 length: 20 residues. The chain's CDR3 is CASSKEVDRNFAVANYGYTF. CDR3 sequence (DNA): TGTGCCAGCAGCAAAGAAGTGGACAGAAACTTTGCCGTGGCTAACTATGGCTACACCTTC.

The V call is TRBV5-4, the J call TRBJ2-3; 8 bases line up with TRBD2. The CDR3 has 16 amino acids. CDR1 SGHNT and CDR2 YYREEE come from the germline V gene (reference sequence). V trimming: 5 bases; J trimming: 2 bases; junction bases outside the gene matches: 10. CDR3 nucleotides: TGTGCCAGCAGTTCTAGCACTAGCGGCCACACAGATACGCAGTATTTT. It translates to CASSSSTSGHTDTQYF.

The chain employs TRBV29-1 and TRBJ2-7; a weak D match, TRBD1 (6 bases). The CDR3 is made up of 12 amino acids. Germline V gene data show CDR1 as SQVTM and CDR2 as ANQGSEA. The V and J ends lost 6 bases and 4 bases respectively, with 13 bases between them. CDR3 DNA: TGCAGCGTGGTACAGGGACGGTACGAGCAGTACTTC. Its translation is CSVVQGRYEQYF.

The rearrangement uses TRBV27 and TRBJ1-1, with 8 bases aligning to TRBD1. This CDR3 is 14 amino acids long. Losses at the gene ends were 7 bases for V and 10 bases for J; bases not matched to a gene: 14. The germline gives CDR1 MNHEY, CDR2 SMNVEV (reference sequence). The CDR3 region is CASTLQTGVGSAFF. The DNA for the CDR3 is TGTGCCAGCACCCTACAGACAGGGGTAGGCTCAGCTTTCTTT.